These T cell receptor beta chains were read from a single sample in a study of T-cell reconstitution after alpha-beta-depleted transplantation in children. Via MiXCR, TCRdb re-called the PCR reads, giving one row per CDR3 protein. Altogether about 830,000 distinct CDR3 sequences are present, less than 20% being singletons, with the ten largest covering about 5%. This material consisted of PBMCs, mostly from graft donor cells, taken 360 days after TCRalphabeta/CD19-depleted stem cell transplant. The receptors come from a male patient between 5 and 17 years old who had a stem cell transplant for acute lymphoblastic leukemia, so the T cells may come from the graft donor. The conserved cysteine and the conserved F or W are not part of the CDR3 here. D genes are given only for firm matches.

J gene | D gene | V gene | CDR3 protein
TRBJ2-3 | TRBD2 | TRBV18 | ASSPTTSGYDTQY
TRBJ2-7 | - | TRBV9 | ASSVGNVPYEQY
TRBJ2-1 | - | TRBV5-1 | ASSLFVGSSYNEQF
TRBJ2-5 | TRBD2 | TRBV4-2 | ASSQDRGVQETQY
TRBJ1-2 | - | TRBV27 | ASSLSPGSPNYGYT
TRBJ2-5 | - | TRBV4-1 | ASSQAVEIATVY
TRBJ2-1 | TRBD2 | TRBV7-8 | ASSLAVGTSRNNEQF
TRBJ1-1 | - | TRBV20-1 | SARDSMNTEAF
TRBJ1-5 | - | TRBV11-2 | ASSLDGRTEQPQH
TRBJ2-7 | TRBD1 | TRBV25-1 | ANSEWGTGAYEQY
TRBJ2-7 | - | TRBV7-9 | ASSLFSTSSYEQY
TRBJ2-2 | - | TRBV12-3/TRBV12-4 | ASSFLAATGELF
TRBJ2-7 | TRBD1 | TRBV4-1 | ASSQMGQPYEQY
TRBJ2-7 | TRBD2 | TRBV12-3/TRBV12-4 | ASLSGASYEQY
TRBJ2-1 | - | TRBV5-1 | ASSLVGTQINEQF
TRBJ2-5 | - | TRBV5-1 | ASSLDVETQY
TRBJ2-7 | - | TRBV10-1 | ASSESGRGLAYEQY
TRBJ2-4 | - | TRBV5-5 | ASSFGALAKNIQY
TRBJ1-5 | TRBD1 | TRBV20-1 | SATPRTGGNQPQH
TRBJ2-1 | - | TRBV5-1 | ASSLASHSEQF
TRBJ2-2 | TRBD1 | TRBV20-1 | SARTGTTGELF
TRBJ1-5 | - | TRBV19 | ASSILRWQAGNQPQH
TRBJ2-7 | TRBD2 | TRBV7-8 | ASSWGRGGRYYEQY
TRBJ2-7 | - | TRBV4-1 | ASSSPSDEQY
TRBJ2-3 | - | TRBV7-3 | ASSLTGILTDTQY
TRBJ2-7 | TRBD1 | TRBV5-1 | ASSPQGPSSYEQY
TRBJ1-5 | TRBD1 | TRBV12-3/TRBV12-4 | ASSYGDRYQPQH
TRBJ1-4 | - | TRBV12-5 | ASGLSPRWENEKLF
TRBJ2-2 | - | TRBV12-3/TRBV12-4 | ASIPPNTGELF
TRBJ2-1 | - | TRBV11-1 | ASRPRGSRIGEQF
TRBJ2-1 | - | TRBV5-4 | ASRAIPLNNEQF
TRBJ2-5 | - | TRBV29-1 | SVEDPQLIVKETQY
TRBJ2-5 | - | TRBV5-6 | ASSRRATQETQY
TRBJ2-2 | TRBD2 | TRBV2 | ATSGEFTGELF
TRBJ1-2 | - | TRBV5-1 | ASSLPGARNYGYT
TRBJ2-2 | - | TRBV29-1 | SVERLANTGELF
TRBJ2-1 | - | TRBV4-1 | ASSLQQTKGEQF
TRBJ2-1 | TRBD2 | TRBV5-1 | ASSLVGLASISSYNEQF
TRBJ2-7 | TRBD1 | TRBV6-2/TRBV6-3 | ASLIDRGHYEQY
TRBJ2-1 | TRBD2 | TRBV29-1 | SVFHSGTSGRSYEQF
TRBJ2-7 | - | TRBV5-1 | ASSLEDGYEQY
TRBJ2-7 | TRBD2 | TRBV4-1 | ASSQDGLAGGYEQY
TRBJ2-1 | TRBD2 | TRBV12-3/TRBV12-4 | ASSPIPSGRLYEQF
TRBJ2-1 | TRBD1 | TRBV4-1 | ASSFGQGALNEQF
TRBJ1-5 | TRBD1 | TRBV6-5 | ASRTGYQPQH
TRBJ2-2 | - | TRBV5-2 | ASNLGTGGDTGELF
TRBJ2-7 | TRBD2 | TRBV27 | ASRGLARRVHEQY
TRBJ2-1 | TRBD1 | TRBV29-1 | SVDRDRINEQF
TRBJ1-2 | TRBD1 | TRBV27 | ASSLSPIRGSEYGYT
TRBJ1-4 | TRBD1 | TRBV6-5 | ASSYLWTGPLKLF
TRBJ1-5 | - | TRBV20-1 | SASVYSNQPQH
TRBJ2-3 | - | TRBV6-5 | ASSYSRGRGAQY
TRBJ1-1 | - | TRBV20-1 | SASQGLDTEAF
TRBJ2-4 | TRBD1 | TRBV27 | ASSPGTGRSLAKNIQY